This T cell receptor (beta chain) came from a study of blood T cell repertoires in COVID-19. Across the whole study: Acute and convalescent COVID-19 specimens originated in the United States, Italy and Spain.

This clone was seen only a few times. The CDR3 is 14 amino acids. Germline V CDR1 and CDR2: SGHTA, FQGNSA. Trimming shortened V by 5 bases and J by 4 bases, and 14 bases separated the two germline ends. Clones were read by immunoSEQ multiplex PCR, and TCRdb kept only the in-frame ones, dropping some. Among roughly 150,000 clones, around 80% were seen once, and the ten largest hold around 5%. The chain carries TRBV7-2 and TRBJ1-2; possible D gene TRBD1, 6 bases. The receptor was derived from a woman aged 45 to 65 with acute or convalescent COVID-19. Sample: peripheral blood. The CDR3 protein is CASSPSGQTYGYTF. CDR3 coding DNA: TGTGCCAGCAGCCCGAGTGGACAGACCTATGGCTACACCTTC. Together with reference TRBV7-2 and TRBJ1-2, the CDR3 gives the full variable domain: GAGVSQSPSNKVTEKGKDVELRCDPISGHTALYWYRQSLGQGLEFLIYFQGNSAPDKSGLPSDRFSAERTGGSVSTLTIQRTQQEDSAVYLCASSPSGQTYGYTFGSGTRLTVV.